The rows below give T cell receptor beta chains drawn from one sample of a study of beta chain features in type 1 diabetes. TCRdb's copy holds only in-frame clones and misses some; the assay was immunoSEQ multiplex PCR. Of around 250,000 clones listed, about 15% are singletons. Sequenced sample: naive CD4+ T cells from blood. These receptors originate from a man aged 25 to 40 with type 1 diabetes. CDR3s include the opening cysteine and the closing phenylalanine or tryptophan. The D gene is left open where the match is weak. Part of the rows lack a size; the others show once, few, many or a class for expanded clones.

V gene: TRBV5-1; clone size: .; J gene: TRBJ2-5; D gene: TRBD1; CDR3 protein: CASSPDRVGETQYF; CDR3 DNA: TGCGCCAGCAGCCCCGACAGGGTAGGAGAGACCCAGTACTTC
V gene: TRBV7-9; clone size: few; J gene: TRBJ1-4; D gene: .; CDR3 protein: CASSFGNEKLFF; CDR3 DNA: TGTGCCAGCAGTTTCGGGAACGAAAAACTGTTTTTT
V gene: TRBV2; clone size: .; J gene: TRBJ2-1; D gene: .; CDR3 protein: CASSLRVGSNEQFF; CDR3 DNA: TGTGCCAGCAGTCTGAGGGTAGGGAGCAATGAGCAGTTCTTC
V gene: TRBV30; clone size: few; J gene: TRBJ1-2; D gene: TRBD1; CDR3 protein: CASRQGTGYTF; CDR3 DNA: TGTGCCTCCCGACAGGGTACCGGCTACACCTTC
V gene: TRBV12-5; clone size: .; J gene: TRBJ2-7; D gene: TRBD1; CDR3 protein: CASGLVVGQTYEQYF; CDR3 DNA: TGTGCTAGTGGTTTGGTCGTGGGACAGACCTACGAGCAGTACTTC
V gene: TRBV7-8; clone size: .; J gene: TRBJ1-4; D gene: .; CDR3 protein: CASSPARGWNEKLFF; CDR3 DNA: TGTGCCAGCAGCCCCGCGAGAGGGTGGAATGAAAAACTGTTTTTT
V gene: TRBV9; clone size: .; J gene: TRBJ1-5; D gene: TRBD1; CDR3 protein: CASSRTGFNQPQHF; CDR3 DNA: TGTGCCAGCAGCCGGACAGGGTTCAATCAGCCCCAGCATTTT
V gene: TRBV6-5; clone size: few; J gene: TRBJ2-7; D gene: .; CDR3 protein: CASNHGGGTQYF; CDR3 DNA: TGTGCCAGCAACCACGGGGGAGGGACACAGTACTTC
V gene: TRBV4-1; clone size: .; J gene: TRBJ1-2; D gene: .; CDR3 protein: CASSQEGFPVGYTF; CDR3 DNA: TGCGCCAGCAGCCAAGAGGGCTTTCCCGTTGGCTACACCTTC
V gene: TRBV5-4; clone size: .; J gene: TRBJ2-7; D gene: TRBD1; CDR3 protein: CASSIPGQGAYEQYF; CDR3 DNA: TGTGCCAGCAGCATCCCGGGACAGGGAGCCTACGAGCAGTACTTC
V gene: TRBV30; clone size: once; J gene: TRBJ1-3; D gene: .; CDR3 protein: CAWSFGGVEPGNTIYF; CDR3 DNA: TGTGCCTGGAGTTTCGGGGGGGTAGAGCCTGGAAACACCATATATTTT
V gene: TRBV7-2; clone size: .; J gene: TRBJ2-7; D gene: .; CDR3 protein: CASSFASVNEQYF; CDR3 DNA: TGTGCCAGCAGCTTCGCTAGCGTAAACGAGCAGTACTTC
V gene: TRBV6-1; clone size: .; J gene: TRBJ1-2; D gene: .; CDR3 protein: CASSERNYGYTF; CDR3 DNA: TGTGCCAGCAGTGAGCGTAACTATGGCTACACCTTC
V gene: TRBV6-6; clone size: .; J gene: TRBJ2-5; D gene: .; CDR3 protein: CASSYSGGIETQYF; CDR3 DNA: TGTGCCAGCAGTTACTCAGGGGGAATAGAGACCCAGTACTTC
V gene: TRBV19; clone size: .; J gene: TRBJ1-4; D gene: .; CDR3 protein: CASSDIRGLGEKLFF; CDR3 DNA: TGTGCCAGTTCGGACATCAGGGGATTGGGGGAAAAACTGTTTTTT
V gene: TRBV7-2; clone size: .; J gene: TRBJ2-5; D gene: TRBD1; CDR3 protein: CASSGRGLIETQYF; CDR3 DNA: TGTGCCAGCAGCGGTAGGGGGCTGATCGAGACCCAGTACTTC
V gene: TRBV7-9; clone size: .; J gene: TRBJ2-1; D gene: TRBD1; CDR3 protein: CASSPRTGGGNEQFF; CDR3 DNA: TGTGCCAGCAGCCCTCGGACAGGGGGTGGGAATGAGCAGTTCTTC
V gene: TRBV2; clone size: .; J gene: TRBJ2-1; D gene: TRBD2; CDR3 protein: CASSEAGLAGQNEQFF; CDR3 DNA: TGTGCCAGCAGTGAAGCGGGCCTAGCGGGGCAGAATGAGCAGTTCTTC
V gene: TRBV6-1; clone size: few; J gene: TRBJ2-3; D gene: TRBD2; CDR3 protein: CASREDPSGRGTDTQYF; CDR3 DNA: TGTGCCAGCAGGGAAGACCCTAGCGGGAGGGGCACAGATACGCAGTATTTT
V gene: TRBV21-1; clone size: few; J gene: TRBJ2-2; D gene: .; CDR3 protein: CASRPQGTTGELFF; CDR3 DNA: TGTGCCAGCAGGCCTCAGGGTACCACCGGGGAGCTGTTTTTT
V gene: TRBV7-7; clone size: .; J gene: TRBJ2-5; D gene: .; CDR3 protein: CASGGGNQETQYF; CDR3 DNA: TGTGCTAGCGGCGGTGGAAACCAAGAGACCCAGTACTTC
V gene: TRBV5-1; clone size: .; J gene: TRBJ2-1; D gene: TRBD2; CDR3 protein: CASSIGLAGVSEQFF; CDR3 DNA: TGCGCCAGCAGCATCGGACTAGCGGGAGTTAGTGAGCAGTTCTTC
V gene: TRBV29-1; clone size: .; J gene: TRBJ2-7; D gene: .; CDR3 protein: CSVEVGGSSSSYEQYF; CDR3 DNA: TGCAGCGTTGAAGTAGGGGGTAGTTCCAGCTCCTACGAGCAGTACTTC
V gene: TRBV5-4; clone size: few; J gene: TRBJ2-3; D gene: TRBD2; CDR3 protein: CASSFYKRGRTDTQYF; CDR3 DNA: TGTGCCAGCAGCTTTTACAAGCGGGGGAGGACAGATACGCAGTATTTT
V gene: TRBV5-5; clone size: .; J gene: TRBJ2-1; D gene: TRBD2; CDR3 protein: CASSSFSGSSYNEQFF; CDR3 DNA: TGTGCCAGCAGCTCCTTTAGCGGGAGCTCCTACAATGAGCAGTTCTTC
V gene: TRBV7-9; clone size: .; J gene: TRBJ2-5; D gene: .; CDR3 protein: CASSPPGWSETQYF; CDR3 DNA: TGTGCCAGCAGCCCCCCGGGATGGAGCGAGACCCAGTACTTC
V gene: TRBV30; clone size: few; J gene: TRBJ1-2; D gene: TRBD1; CDR3 protein: CAWLGQAYGYTF; CDR3 DNA: TGTGCCTGGTTGGGACAGGCTTATGGCTACACCTTC
V gene: TRBV2; clone size: few; J gene: TRBJ1-4; D gene: TRBD1; CDR3 protein: CASRTGTGNEKLFF; CDR3 DNA: TGTGCCAGCAGGACCGGGACAGGGAATGAAAAACTGTTTTTT
V gene: TRBV5-1; clone size: few; J gene: TRBJ2-5; D gene: TRBD2; CDR3 protein: CASRGSGGPQETQYF; CDR3 DNA: TGCGCCAGCAGGGGTAGCGGGGGACCCCAAGAGACCCAGTACTTC
V gene: TRBV18; clone size: .; J gene: TRBJ2-2; D gene: .; CDR3 protein: CASSPTYGVGTGELFF; CDR3 DNA: TGTGCCAGCTCACCTACGTACGGGGTAGGCACCGGGGAGCTGTTTTTT
V gene: TRBV5-1; clone size: .; J gene: TRBJ2-7; D gene: TRBD1; CDR3 protein: CASSSTRQGYYEQYF; CDR3 DNA: TGCGCCAGCAGCTCGACCAGACAGGGCTACTACGAGCAGTACTTC
V gene: TRBV30; clone size: few; J gene: TRBJ2-3; D gene: TRBD1; CDR3 protein: CAWIRDRGADTQYF; CDR3 DNA: TGTGCCTGGATCCGGGACAGGGGCGCAGATACGCAGTATTTT
V gene: TRBV5-1; clone size: .; J gene: TRBJ2-7; D gene: TRBD2; CDR3 protein: CASSSGTGPYEQYF; CDR3 DNA: TGCGCCAGCAGCAGCGGGACGGGCCCCTACGAGCAGTACTTC
V gene: TRBV2; clone size: .; J gene: TRBJ2-3; D gene: TRBD1; CDR3 protein: CASSGTGGSDTQYF; CDR3 DNA: TGTGCCAGCAGCGGGACAGGGGGCTCAGATACGCAGTATTTT
V gene: TRBV30; clone size: few; J gene: TRBJ1-2; D gene: .; CDR3 protein: CAWSNTNRQYYGYTF; CDR3 DNA: TGTGCCTGGAGCAACACGAACAGACAATACTATGGCTACACCTTC
V gene: TRBV10-3; clone size: few; J gene: TRBJ1-1; D gene: .; CDR3 protein: CAISPRGNTEAFF; CDR3 DNA: TGTGCCATCAGTCCACGAGGGAACACTGAAGCTTTCTTT
V gene: TRBV5-6; clone size: .; J gene: TRBJ1-2; D gene: .; CDR3 protein: CASSLGRSNYGYTF; CDR3 DNA: TGTGCCAGCAGCTTGGGTCGGAGCAACTATGGCTACACCTTC
V gene: TRBV6-4; clone size: few; J gene: TRBJ2-7; D gene: TRBD2; CDR3 protein: CASSESGTSGTYEQYF; CDR3 DNA: TGTGCCAGCAGTGAGTCCGGGACTAGCGGGACCTACGAGCAGTACTTC
V gene: TRBV30; clone size: few; J gene: TRBJ1-5; D gene: TRBD1; CDR3 protein: CAWSAGTANQPQHF; CDR3 DNA: TGTGCCTGGAGTGCGGGGACAGCCAATCAGCCCCAGCATTTT
V gene: TRBV9; clone size: few; J gene: TRBJ2-2; D gene: .; CDR3 protein: CASSVGQGTGELFF; CDR3 DNA: TGTGCCAGCAGCGTAGGGCAGGGCACCGGGGAGCTGTTTTTT
V gene: TRBV5-1; clone size: .; J gene: TRBJ1-1; D gene: .; CDR3 protein: CASRDGTPEAFF; CDR3 DNA: TGCGCCAGCAGAGACGGGACACCGGAAGCTTTCTTT
V gene: TRBV7-8; clone size: .; J gene: TRBJ2-5; D gene: TRBD1; CDR3 protein: CASSLDGTGLETQYF; CDR3 DNA: TGTGCCAGCAGCCTCGATGGGACAGGGTTGGAGACCCAGTACTTC
V gene: TRBV5-6; clone size: few; J gene: TRBJ1-5; D gene: TRBD1; CDR3 protein: CASSRTGGVQPQHF; CDR3 DNA: TGTGCCAGCAGCCGGACAGGGGGCGTTCAGCCCCAGCATTTT
V gene: TRBV25-1; clone size: few; J gene: TRBJ1-4; D gene: .; CDR3 protein: CASSEGGGKLFF; CDR3 DNA: TGTGCCAGCAGTGAAGGGGGCGGAAAACTGTTTTTT
V gene: TRBV11-2; clone size: .; J gene: TRBJ2-3; D gene: TRBD2; CDR3 protein: CASSLVGLAFQYF; CDR3 DNA: TGTGCCAGCAGCTTAGTGGGACTAGCGTTCCAGTATTTT
V gene: TRBV4-1; clone size: few; J gene: TRBJ2-3; D gene: .; CDR3 protein: CASSQDKELSGGDTQYF; CDR3 DNA: TGCGCCAGCAGCCAAGATAAGGAGCTGTCTGGGGGGGATACGCAGTATTTT
V gene: TRBV5-1; clone size: few; J gene: TRBJ2-5; D gene: TRBD1; CDR3 protein: CASSEGQEAETQYF; CDR3 DNA: TGCGCCAGCAGCGAGGGACAGGAGGCTGAGACCCAGTACTTC
V gene: TRBV15; clone size: few; J gene: TRBJ2-7; D gene: .; CDR3 protein: CATSRDSRGEQYF; CDR3 DNA: TGTGCCACCAGCAGAGATAGTAGGGGCGAGCAGTACTTC
V gene: TRBV5-1; clone size: .; J gene: TRBJ2-2; D gene: TRBD1; CDR3 protein: CASSLATGGHSTGELFF; CDR3 DNA: TGCGCCAGCAGCTTAGCGACAGGGGGCCATAGCACCGGGGAGCTGTTTTTT
V gene: TRBV6-5; clone size: once; J gene: TRBJ2-5; D gene: .; CDR3 protein: CASRRSFQETQYF; CDR3 DNA: TGTGCCAGCAGACGGAGTTTCCAAGAGACCCAGTACTTC
V gene: TRBV21-1; clone size: few; J gene: TRBJ2-3; D gene: .; CDR3 protein: CASSKEGLASDTQYF; CDR3 DNA: TGTGCCAGCAGCAAAGAGGGACTAGCTTCAGATACGCAGTATTTT
V gene: TRBV5-1; clone size: .; J gene: TRBJ2-7; D gene: TRBD1; CDR3 protein: CASSLGDRGNEQYF; CDR3 DNA: TGCGCCAGCAGCTTGGGGGACAGGGGCAACGAGCAGTACTTC
V gene: TRBV6-1; clone size: .; J gene: TRBJ2-4; D gene: .; CDR3 protein: CASGPGRLDQYF; CDR3 DNA: TGTGCCAGCGGGCCGGGAAGGTTGGATCAGTACTTC
V gene: TRBV27; clone size: .; J gene: TRBJ1-1; D gene: .; CDR3 protein: CASSSRLVNTEAFF; CDR3 DNA: TGTGCCAGCAGTTCCAGACTGGTGAACACTGAAGCTTTCTTT